The 3 T cell receptor beta chains reported below all come from one sample, sequenced in a study of T cell clones after liver transplantation. This table comes from immunoSEQ multiplex PCR, and its TCRdb copy is limited to in-frame clones, with some not included. Altogether 15,000 to 20,000 clones are present, around 80% being singletons, with the ten largest covering about a third. This specimen consisted of CD8+ T cells from blood, obtained 48 months after liver transplant. The receptors here all came from a human patient who received a liver transplant. The graft donor may be the source of some T cells.

This sequence joins TRBV5-5 and TRBJ2-7; D call uncertain. The CDR3 contains 15 residues. In germline, CDR1 is SGHKS, CDR2 YYEKEE (reference sequence). Trimming shortened V by 0 bases and J by 3 bases, and 13 bases separated the two germline ends. CDR3 residues: CASSLEGRSLYEQYF. The CDR3 coding sequence is TGTGCCAGCAGCTTGGAAGGCCGGAGCCTCTACGAGCAGTACTTC.

This chain uses TRBV5-5 with TRBJ2-1; D unclear. Per germline, CDR1 SGHKS and CDR2 YYEKEE (reference sequence). The CDR3 length is 16 residues. V lost 0 bases, J lost 5 bases, and 15 bases lay in between. The CDR3 protein is CASSLVATTGDNEQFF. CDR3 sequence (DNA): TGTGCCAGCAGCTTGGTGGCGACGACTGGGGACAATGAGCAGTTCTTC.

The V call is TRBV9, the J call TRBJ1-4; D uncertain. The CDR3 has 15 residues. CDR1 SGDLS and CDR2 YYNGEE come from the germline V gene. The V and J ends lost 0 bases and 5 bases respectively, with 11 bases between them. The CDR3 nucleotides are TGTGCCAGCAGCGTAGGTTCGGGCCCCAATGAAAAACTGTTTTTT. It specifies CASSVGSGPNEKLFF.